What follows are 13 T cell receptor beta chains derived from one specimen sequenced in a study of shared clonotypes between healthy human individuals. Only in-frame clones appear in the TCRdb table, and some are missing; sequencing was by immunoSEQ multiplex PCR. The sample comprises a few million clones, under 97% of which are singletons, and approximately 0.13% rests with the top ten. Material: naive CD4+ T cells sorted from blood. Stated subset: CD45RA+ positively selected. All receptors come from a man between 18 and 29 years old in good health.

This chain joins TRBV28 and TRBJ1-5; D is perhaps TRBD1 (6 bases). The CDR3 spans 15 residues. Germline CDR1 reads MDHEN; CDR2 reads SYDVKM. Deletions cut 3 bases from V and 6 bases from J, with 15 bases between. Here the CDR3 reads CASSFGTPGSQPQHF. In DNA, the CDR3 is TGTGCCAGCAGTTTCGGGACACCCGGGAGTCAGCCCCAGCATTTT.

The CDR3 nucleotides are TGTGCCAGCAGTCCTCGGGATGTCTATGGCTACACCTTC. Translated, it gives CASSPRDVYGYTF. This chain uses TRBV28 with TRBJ1-2; D is ambiguous. CDR3 length: 13 amino acids. Trimming removed 5 bases at V and 4 bases at J, with 11 bases between. Per the germline V gene, CDR1 is MDHEN and CDR2 is SYDVKM.

This chain connects TRBV6-5 to TRBJ2-1, with 7 bases aligning to TRBD2. This CDR3 is 16 amino acids long. The J segment lost 8 bases and the V segment lost 4 bases, leaving 14 bases of the junction unmatched. CDR1 and CDR2 (germline): MNHEY, SVGAGI. CDR3 sequence reads: CASSSLSGSRGDEQFF. As DNA, the CDR3 is TGTGCCAGCAGTTCCCTTAGCGGGTCTCGGGGGGATGAGCAGTTCTTC.

CDR3 sequence (DNA): TGTGCCGGAGGGAAGACTGTAGATACGCAGTATTTT. It yields the protein CAGGKTVDTQYF. The chain has TRBV10-3 and TRBJ2-3; D is perhaps TRBD2 (6 bases). The germline V and J ends were trimmed by 11 bases and 5 bases, with 14 bases remaining between them. This CDR3 is 12 amino acids long. Germline assignment: CDR1 ENHRY and CDR2 SYGVKD.

In this sample, this clone turned up once. The DNA for the CDR3 is TGTGCCATCAGTGACTCCAGCGGTTTGGCCGGGGAGCTGTTTTTT. This encodes CAISDSSGLAGELFF. The J gene is TRBJ2-2, the V gene TRBV10-3, with D maybe TRBD2 (5 bases). The CDR3 is made up of 15 amino acids. The ends were cut back, 3 bases at V and 6 bases at J, with 14 bases in the middle. The germline V gene encodes CDR1 ENHRY and CDR2 SYGVKD.

The gene calls are TRBV7-8 and TRBJ2-7; D is possibly TRBD2 (5 bases). Germline V gives CDR1 SGHVS, CDR2 FQNEAQ. The V end lost 5 bases, the J end lost 0 bases, and 11 bases lay between the germline ends. This CDR3 contains 14 residues. CDR3 in amino acids: CASSPGLSSYEQYF. The CDR3 DNA sequence: TGTGCCAGCAGCCCAGGACTGTCCTCCTACGAGCAGTACTTC.

The chain's CDR3 is CASSLQGGVGTEAFF. In DNA form, the CDR3 reads TGTGCCAGCAGTCTACAGGGGGGGGTAGGGACTGAAGCTTTCTTT. V and J are TRBV6-6 and TRBJ1-1, with TRBD1 matching 8 bases. V was pared by 5 bases and J by 5 bases, with 10 bases of the junction left unmatched. The germline V gene encodes CDR1 MNHNY and CDR2 SVGAGI (reference sequence). The length of the CDR3 is 15 residues.

CDR3 DNA: TGTGCCAGCAGCAAACTGACAGGGGTGAACTATGGCTACACCTTC. Translation: CASSKLTGVNYGYTF. The chain combines TRBV21-1 with TRBJ1-2; the tabulated D call, TRBD1, remains unverified against the DNA. TRBV21-1 is a pseudogene locus. The CDR3 contains 15 residues.

This chain uses TRBV9 with TRBJ2-2; TRBD1 agrees at 9 bases. Germline V gives CDR1 SGDLS, CDR2 YYNGEE. There are 17 residues in the CDR3. Trimming took 0 bases from V and 4 from J; bases not matched to a gene: 7. The CDR3 protein is CASSVVTGGAGTGELFF. In nucleotides, the CDR3 is TGTGCCAGCAGCGTAGTTACAGGGGGCGCAGGCACCGGGGAGCTGTTTTTT.

The V call is TRBV5-1, the J call TRBJ2-4, with 8 bases lining up with TRBD2. V lost 2 bases to trimming and J lost 8 bases; unmatched junction nucleotides: 9. The CDR3 is 15 amino acids. Germline V gene sequence: CDR1 SGHRS, CDR2 YFSETQ. The CDR3, as DNA: TGCGCCAGCAGCTTCACAGCGGGAGTCGGTGACATTCAGTACTTC. It specifies CASSFTAGVGDIQYF.

The rearrangement joins TRBV4-1 to TRBJ2-5, with 12 bases matching TRBD2. The V gene end was trimmed by 4 bases and the J gene end by 1 base; junction bases not matched to a gene: 4. Germline V gene data show CDR1 as MGHRA and CDR2 as YSYEKL. CDR3 length: 16 amino acids. Here the CDR3 DNA reads TGCGCCAGCAGCCGCTGGGGACTAGCGGGCCAAGAGACCCAGTACTTC. It encodes CASSRWGLAGQETQYF.

On this clone: The identical CDR3 is also encoded by other nucleotide sequences in the sample. The chain has TRBV10-3 and TRBJ1-4; D unclear. Germline V CDR1 and CDR2: ENHRY, SYGVKD. The CDR3 contains 11 residues. V lost 8 bases, J lost 7 bases, and 8 bases lay in between. CDR3 amino acids: CAISPGEKLFF. CDR3 sequence (DNA): TGTGCCATCTCGCCCGGTGAAAAACTGTTTTTT.

The V gene is TRBV5-4, the J gene TRBJ2-5; D ambiguous. This CDR3 has 16 residues. Per the germline V gene, CDR1 is SGHNT and CDR2 is YYREEE (reference sequence). V lost 0 bases and J 4 bases, leaving 16 bases between the germline ends. DNA for the CDR3: TGTGCCAGCAGCTTGGGGTCAGCCCAAAAAGGAGAGACCCAGTACTTC. Residues: CASSLGSAQKGETQYF.